A selection of T cell receptor beta chains follows, all from one sample in a study of patients and donors after allogeneic stem cell transplantation. TCRdb redid the calling of the RT-PCR reads with MiXCR, one entry per CDR3 protein. The top ten clones hold 26% of a sample with about 76,000 distinct CDR3 sequences, more than 20% of them seen once. The sample comprised blood, either unsorted or a sorted T cell fraction (not recorded which). The receptors derive from a human donor who was either an allogeneic HSCT recipient or a stem cell or donor lymphocyte infusion donor (not recorded which). It is not recorded whose cells these are; they may come from a transplant donor. CDR3s include the opening cysteine and the closing phenylalanine or tryptophan. Each record gives: clone size, J gene, CDR3 length, V gene, D gene, CDR3 protein, CDR3 DNA. D genes are given only for firm matches. Size is stated for part of the rows, as once, few or many counts, or as a class when the clone is expanded.

size: few
J: TRBJ1-2
length: 21
V: TRBV3-2
D: .
CDR3: CASSQEHLFPGQRTSNYGYTF
DNA: TGTGCCAGCAGCCAAGAACATCTATTTCCGGGACAGAGGACGAGTAACTATGGCTACACCTTC

size: .
J: TRBJ2-5
length: 14
V: TRBV10-3
D: TRBD1
CDR3: CAISDGQGRETQYF
DNA: TGTGCCATCAGCGACGGACAGGGCAGAGAGACCCAGTACTTC

size: .
J: TRBJ2-3
length: 15
V: TRBV11-2
D: .
CDR3: CASSQWLTSTDTQYF
DNA: TGTGCCAGCAGCCAATGGTTGACTAGCACAGATACGCAGTATTTT

size: few
J: TRBJ2-2
length: 13
V: TRBV5-1
D: .
CDR3: CASSLGITGELFF
DNA: TGCGCCAGCAGCTTAGGTATCACCGGGGAGCTGTTTTTT

size: few
J: TRBJ2-5
length: 13
V: TRBV7-9
D: .
CDR3: CATTRAGTETQYF
DNA: TGTGCCACCACTAGGGCAGGGACAGAGACCCAGTACTTC

size: .
J: TRBJ2-7
length: 13
V: TRBV29-1
D: .
CDR3: CSVIGGYFYEQYF
DNA: TGCAGCGTTATAGGGGGTTATTTCTACGAGCAGTACTTC

size: few
J: TRBJ2-1
length: 16
V: TRBV5-1
D: TRBD2
CDR3: CASSLRLAGGLNEQFF
DNA: TGCGCCAGCAGCTTGCGGCTAGCGGGGGGTCTCAATGAGCAGTTCTTC

size: .
J: TRBJ2-5
length: 13
V: TRBV12-3/TRBV12-4
D: .
CDR3: CASSPTVKETQYF
DNA: TGTGCCAGCAGCCCGACAGTAAAAGAGACCCAGTACTTC

size: few
J: TRBJ2-5
length: 13
V: TRBV5-1
D: .
CDR3: CASSLGGKETQYF
DNA: TGCGCCAGCAGCTTGGGGGGTAAAGAGACCCAGTACTTC

size: .
J: TRBJ2-1
length: 14
V: TRBV7-3
D: .
CDR3: CASSLRGRYNEQFF
DNA: TGTGCCAGCAGCTTAAGGGGACGATACAATGAGCAGTTCTTC

size: .
J: TRBJ1-1
length: 14
V: TRBV12-3/TRBV12-4
D: TRBD1
CDR3: CASSLTGVNTEAFF
DNA: TGTGCCAGCAGTTTGACAGGGGTGAACACTGAAGCTTTCTTT

size: few
J: TRBJ2-1
length: 13
V: TRBV20-1
D: TRBD2
CDR3: CSAGGTNNNEQFF
DNA: TGCAGTGCTGGTGGGACTAACAACAATGAGCAGTTCTTC

size: .
J: TRBJ1-1
length: 14
V: TRBV12-3/TRBV12-4
D: .
CDR3: CASSFLDSLDEAFF
DNA: TGTGCCAGCAGTTTCCTGGACAGTTTGGATGAAGCTTTCTTT

size: few
J: TRBJ2-2
length: 12
V: TRBV7-3
D: .
CDR3: CASSASPGELFF
DNA: TGTGCCAGCAGCGCTAGCCCCGGGGAGCTGTTTTTT

size: .
J: TRBJ1-5
length: 16
V: TRBV5-6
D: .
CDR3: CASSLARAFSNQPQHF
DNA: TGTGCCAGCAGCTTGGCCCGGGCGTTTAGCAATCAGCCCCAGCATTTT

size: .
J: TRBJ1-4
length: 15
V: TRBV20-1
D: .
CDR3: CSAQEQGVANEKLFF
DNA: TGCAGTGCCCAAGAACAGGGCGTAGCTAATGAAAAACTGTTTTTT

size: .
J: TRBJ1-4
length: 15
V: TRBV12-3/TRBV12-4
D: TRBD1
CDR3: CASTQGGSPNEKLFF
DNA: TGTGCCAGCACTCAGGGGGGGAGCCCCAATGAAAAACTGTTTTTT

size: .
J: TRBJ1-4
length: 15
V: TRBV11-3
D: TRBD1
CDR3: CASSRWGQGTEKLFF
DNA: TGTGCCAGCAGCCGTTGGGGACAGGGGACTGAAAAACTGTTTTTT

size: .
J: TRBJ1-3
length: 13
V: TRBV7-9
D: .
CDR3: CASRSGVGNTIYF
DNA: TGTGCCAGCCGCTCAGGGGTTGGAAACACCATATATTTT

size: .
J: TRBJ1-1
length: 13
V: TRBV20-1
D: .
CDR3: CSARVSLNTEAFF
DNA: TGCAGTGCTAGAGTTAGCCTGAACACTGAAGCTTTCTTT

size: many
J: TRBJ2-2
length: 15
V: TRBV5-1
D: .
CDR3: CASSLRTDNTGELFF
DNA: TGCGCCAGCAGCTTACGGACCGATAACACCGGGGAGCTGTTTTTT

size: once
J: TRBJ2-7
length: 11
V: TRBV7-9
D: .
CDR3: CASSDAYEQYF
DNA: TGTGCCAGCAGCGATGCCTACGAGCAGTACTTC

size: few
J: TRBJ1-1
length: 15
V: TRBV9
D: TRBD1
CDR3: CASSGRTGDNTEAFF
DNA: TGTGCCAGCAGCGGAAGGACAGGGGATAACACTGAAGCTTTCTTT

size: .
J: TRBJ2-1
length: 13
V: TRBV19
D: .
CDR3: CASSATPGNEQFF
DNA: TGTGCCAGTAGTGCAACTCCAGGGAATGAGCAGTTCTTC

size: .
J: TRBJ1-2
length: 13
V: TRBV7-2
D: .
CDR3: CASSLEGAAGYTF
DNA: TGTGCCAGCAGCTTAGAAGGGGCGGCTGGCTACACCTTC

size: .
J: TRBJ1-4
length: 15
V: TRBV4-3
D: .
CDR3: CASSQGQGFDEKLFF
DNA: TGCGCCAGCAGCCAAGGTCAAGGGTTCGATGAAAAACTGTTTTTT

size: .
J: TRBJ1-1
length: 15
V: TRBV4-1
D: .
CDR3: CASSQIQGVVTEAFF
DNA: TGCGCCAGCAGCCAGATTCAGGGTGTAGTCACTGAAGCTTTCTTT

size: few
J: TRBJ1-1
length: 14
V: TRBV6-6
D: .
CDR3: CASSYRGPLTEAFF
DNA: TGTGCCAGCAGTTACAGGGGCCCCCTCACTGAAGCTTTCTTT

size: .
J: TRBJ2-4
length: 17
V: TRBV5-1
D: TRBD1
CDR3: CASSLPGQGLAKNIQYF
DNA: TGCGCCAGCAGCCTACCGGGACAGGGGTTAGCCAAAAACATTCAGTACTTC

size: .
J: TRBJ2-3
length: 15
V: TRBV12-3/TRBV12-4
D: .
CDR3: CASSRTGEGTDMQYF
DNA: TGTGCCAGCAGTAGAACAGGGGAGGGCACAGATATGCAGTATTTT

size: .
J: TRBJ1-2
length: 12
V: TRBV29-1
D: .
CDR3: CSAQGIPYGYTF
DNA: TGCAGCGCCCAGGGTATCCCCTATGGCTACACCTTC

size: .
J: TRBJ2-7
length: 19
V: TRBV4-3
D: TRBD2
CDR3: CASSQDAALTSGSSYEQYF
DNA: TGCGCCAGCAGCCAAGATGCAGCTCTAACTAGCGGGAGCTCCTACGAGCAGTACTTC

size: .
J: TRBJ2-1
length: 13
V: TRBV12-3/TRBV12-4
D: .
CDR3: CASSPSWDNEQFF
DNA: TGTGCCAGCAGTCCTTCTTGGGACAATGAGCAGTTCTTC

size: .
J: TRBJ2-3
length: 14
V: TRBV5-1
D: .
CDR3: CASRPPGITDTQYF
DNA: TGCGCCAGCCGACCCCCGGGAATTACAGATACGCAGTATTTT

size: few
J: TRBJ1-1
length: 19
V: TRBV5-1
D: .
CDR3: CASSLGLGDEVYMNTEAFF
DNA: TGCGCCAGCAGCTTGGGGCTTGGGGATGAGGTATACATGAACACTGAAGCTTTCTTT

size: .
J: TRBJ2-4
length: 15
V: TRBV4-1
D: TRBD2
CDR3: CASSQGPGLADIQYF
DNA: TGCGCCAGCAGCCAAGGGCCGGGACTAGCGGACATTCAGTACTTC

size: few
J: TRBJ1-1
length: 15
V: TRBV20-1
D: .
CDR3: CSARPRRQLNTEAFF
DNA: TGCAGTGCTAGACCTCGCAGGCAGCTCAACACTGAAGCTTTCTTT

size: .
J: TRBJ2-5
length: 10
V: TRBV12-3/TRBV12-4
D: .
CDR3: CASNNGTQYF
DNA: TGTGCCAGCAATAACGGGACCCAGTACTTC

size: few
J: TRBJ2-5
length: 14
V: TRBV7-2
D: .
CDR3: CASSLPQERETQYF
DNA: TGTGCCAGCAGCTTGCCACAGGAAAGAGAGACCCAGTACTTC

size: .
J: TRBJ2-2
length: 16
V: TRBV5-1
D: .
CDR3: CASSLATGPTAGELFF
DNA: TGCGCCAGCAGCTTGGCCACAGGGCCAACGGCCGGGGAGCTGTTTTTT

size: .
J: TRBJ2-7
length: 14
V: TRBV15
D: .
CDR3: CATSRDQGSYEQYF
DNA: TGTGCCACCAGCAGAGATCAGGGATCCTACGAGCAGTACTTC

size: few
J: TRBJ1-1
length: 16
V: TRBV7-6
D: .
CDR3: CASSLGNTGSNTEAFF
DNA: TGTGCCAGCAGCTTAGGGAATACAGGTTCGAACACTGAAGCTTTCTTT

size: few
J: TRBJ1-2
length: 14
V: TRBV7-2
D: .
CDR3: CASSLAQGEHGYTF
DNA: TGTGCCAGCAGCTTAGCGCAGGGAGAGCATGGCTACACCTTC

size: .
J: TRBJ2-1
length: 15
V: TRBV20-1
D: .
CDR3: CSALQVADPYNEQFF
DNA: TGCAGTGCTCTCCAGGTAGCCGACCCCTACAATGAGCAGTTCTTC

size: many
J: TRBJ2-7
length: 14
V: TRBV12-3/TRBV12-4
D: .
CDR3: CASSLLDRSYEQYF
DNA: TGTGCCAGCAGTCTGCTCGACAGATCCTACGAGCAGTACTTC

size: .
J: TRBJ2-7
length: 15
V: TRBV6-6
D: TRBD2
CDR3: CASSYQLAGVEEQYF
DNA: TGTGCCAGCAGTTACCAACTAGCGGGAGTTGAAGAGCAGTACTTC

size: few
J: TRBJ1-2
length: 13
V: TRBV19
D: .
CDR3: CASSVLGNYGYTF
DNA: TGTGCCAGTAGTGTTCTCGGAAACTATGGCTACACCTTC

size: few
J: TRBJ1-2
length: 13
V: TRBV25-1
D: .
CDR3: CASSEWNLKGYTF
DNA: TGTGCCAGCAGTGAATGGAATTTGAAGGGCTACACCTTC